This T cell receptor (beta chain) was identified in a study of blood T cells in healthy people across ages. This clonotype was recorded many times. Using a J-beta primer mix together with a sample-barcoded 5' primer, a second PCR was run for roughly 7 to 11 cycles. TCRdb re-called the 5' RACE reads through MiXCR, storing one row per CDR3 protein. The sample includes 600,000 or so distinct CDR3 sequences, roughly 48% of them seen just once. Germline loops: CDR1 MGHRA, CDR2 YSYEKL. The CDR3 extends over 14 amino acids. V was clipped by 6 bases and J by 10 bases; unmatched bases: 14. It was ten milliliters of peripheral blood that were drawn from each donor.

The TCR comes from a man older than 75 in good health. The sequencing input was blood. This rearrangement joins TRBV4-1 to TRBJ1-1, with 7 bases that match TRBD1. In nucleotides, the CDR3 is TGCGCCAGCAGTACCGACAGGGTGGTTAGTAGAGCTTTCTTT. This gives the protein CASSTDRVVSRAFF.